These T cell receptor beta chains were read from a single sample in a study of blood T cell repertoires in COVID-19. The assay was immunoSEQ multiplex PCR, and TCRdb's table has in-frame clones only and misses some. Altogether over 200,000 clones are present, about nine tenths being singletons, with the ten largest covering about 9.8%. What was sequenced was peripheral blood. The origin of the receptors is a man aged 35-49 years who had recovered from COVID-19. Both conserved end residues are part of each CDR3. The D gene is left open where the match is weak. The size field is filled for only some rows; it gives once, few, many or a size class.

>-|-|TRBV6-5
CASSKGQGPGTQYF
>-|-|TRBV5-4
CASSTETGRGGETQYF
>-|-|TRBV11-3
CASSLGPRAETQYF
>TRBD1|-|TRBV27
CASSKDRANTEAFF
>-|-|TRBV6-2/TRBV6-3
CASSYVVTDGYTF
>-|-|TRBV7-9
CASSFRENTGELFF
>-|-|TRBV29-1
CSVPKNHLRGTDTQYF
>TRBD2|-|TRBV7-2
CASSLPAGAGEQYF
>TRBD1|few|TRBV5-4
CASSLTGGKGYTF
>TRBD1|-|TRBV4-2
CASSQGGGQGIGF
>TRBD1|-|TRBV9
CASSELGQSDEKLFF
>-|-|TRBV19
CASSIGGGAGELFF
>-|-|TRBV5-4
CASSLAPESYEQYF
>-|-|TRBV11-2
CASSVTFGGAYYEQYF
>TRBD2|-|TRBV7-2
CASSLDLTSGLLDTQYF
>TRBD1|-|TRBV27
CASSTATGVNTEAFF
>-|-|TRBV5-4
CASSLDWDYGYTF
>-|-|TRBV27
CASSEGIPYEQYF
>TRBD1|-|TRBV10-3
CAISAAGTGGFGGYTF